Below, one TCR beta chain is given with its context. Its antigen is not identified. The sample comes from a study of beta chain features in type 1 diabetes. Whole-study context: Age, gender and cell yields were similar between patients and healthy donors. Study-wide results and limits: In every one of the four CD4+ subsets, TCRB CDR3s were moderately but significantly shorter in Type 1 diabetes patients. More deletions and fewer insertions at VDJ junctions were found in patients with type 1 diabetes.

There was one heparinised blood draw per donor, averaging roughly 110 mL. CD4+ naive, central memory, regulatory and stem cell-like memory subsets were isolated by sorting on CD45RO/CCR7/CD25/CD127/CD95/CD27. The study reverse transcribed the entire isolated RNA, so it sequenced expressed TCRB transcripts. Sequencing was performed with immunoSEQ multiplex PCR; in TCRdb, only in-frame clones are kept and a portion is missing. The sample consists of roughly 70,000 clones, more than 45% of them appearing once. Germline CDR1 reads MNHNY; CDR2 reads SVGAGI (reference sequence). Trimming took off 6 bases at V and 0 bases at J, with 11 bases between the two ends. The CDR3 consists of 14 residues.

Sequencing was done on a sample of central memory CD4+ T cells from blood. The receptor comes from a man in his thirties or forties with type 1 diabetes. V usage is TRBV6-6 and J usage is TRBJ2-5, with unresolved D. CDR3 in amino acids: CASSQEAYQETQYF. The CDR3 DNA reads as TGTGCCAGCAGCCAAGAAGCGTACCAAGAGACCCAGTACTTC.